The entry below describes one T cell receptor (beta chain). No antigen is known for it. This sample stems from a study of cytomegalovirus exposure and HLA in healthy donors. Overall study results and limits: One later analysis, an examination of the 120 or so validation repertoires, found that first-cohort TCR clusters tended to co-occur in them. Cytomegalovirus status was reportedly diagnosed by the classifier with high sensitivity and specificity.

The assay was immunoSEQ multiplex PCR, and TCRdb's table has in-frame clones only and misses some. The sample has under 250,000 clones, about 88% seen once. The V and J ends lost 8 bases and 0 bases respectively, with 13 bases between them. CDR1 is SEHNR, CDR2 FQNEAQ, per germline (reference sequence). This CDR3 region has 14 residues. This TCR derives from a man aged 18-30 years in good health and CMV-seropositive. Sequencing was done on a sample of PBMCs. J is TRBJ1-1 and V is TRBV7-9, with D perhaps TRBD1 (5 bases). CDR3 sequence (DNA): TGTGCCAGCCCACCCGGACAATTGAACACTGAAGCTTTCTTT. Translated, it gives CASPPGQLNTEAFF.